This T cell receptor beta chain was documented in a study of T cell responses to AZD1222 COVID-19 vaccine. Whole-study findings and limits: The study reported that nearly half of spike-specific TCRs target unmutated variant regions.

This CDR3 spans 15 amino acids. Germline trimming cut 3 bases from V and 2 bases from J; bases unmatched to any gene: 5. Germline CDR1 is SGHDT and CDR2 is YYEEEE. This table comes from immunoSEQ multiplex PCR, and its TCRdb copy is limited to in-frame clones, with some not included. This table has about 96,000 clones, 85% to 90% appearing once. Note on this clone: No antigen is known for it.

Sequenced here: peripheral blood, sampled on day 0 of AZD1222 vaccination. The sequence was collected from an adult in good health. The rearrangement uses TRBV5-6 and TRBJ1-1; TRBD1 matches 9 bases. In DNA, the CDR3 is TGTGCCAGCAGCTATTACAGGGGGCTAAACACTGAAGCTTTCTTT. It specifies CASSYYRGLNTEAFF.